This entry features one T cell receptor beta chain sequence. These data belong to a study of shared clonotypes between healthy human individuals. Measured with immunoSEQ multiplex PCR; TCRdb has only the in-frame clones, and not every one. This table holds under 1,100,000 clones, roughly 70% found once. This TCR came from a man between 18 and 35 years old in good health. Specimen: memory CD4+ T cells sorted from blood. The sample's subset: CD45RA-negative fraction.

Here the CDR3 DNA reads TGTGCCAGCAGTGTTGAGTCCAACCCCTCCTACAATGAGCAGTTCTTC. This translates into CASSVESNPSYNEQFF. The gene calls are TRBV2 and TRBJ2-1, with D unclear. The CDR3 has 16 amino acids. CDR1 SNHLY and CDR2 FYNNEI come from the germline V gene. Trimming took off 4 bases at V and 0 bases at J, with 13 bases between the two ends.